The 15 T cell receptor beta chains below come from one sample, sequenced in a study of cytomegalovirus exposure and HLA in healthy donors (dated by TCRdb to about 2017). Libraries were constructed by the immunoSEQ multiplex PCR assay. A mixture of 60 forward primers for TCR Vbeta segments and 13 reverse primers for TCR Jbeta segments was used in the multiplex PCR. Entries here come from immuneACCESS through TCRdb and include only in-frame sequences with V and J called. Some clones fail to appear in such tables; in the studies checked, an unresolved V gene covers under half of the shortfall, and the cause of the remainder is unknown. The table for this sample lists nearly 200,000 clones; 70% to 80% of them were counted only once. Clones ranked in the top ten supply approximately 0.4% of the sample. Material: PBMCs. These receptors all stem from a male donor in good health and CMV-seropositive.

This chain links TRBV7-8 with TRBJ2-2; TRBD2 matches 9 bases. This CDR3 contains 19 residues. CDR1 and CDR2 (germline): SGHVS, FQNEAQ. V was pared by 5 bases and J by 4 bases, with 17 bases of the junction left unmatched. The CDR3, as DNA: TGTGCCAGCAGCCTCGGCGGGACTAGCAGATTCGCGCTCACCGGGGAGCTGTTTTTT. The encoded protein is CASSLGGTSRFALTGELFF.

The chain combines TRBV30 with TRBJ1-5; D is unresolved. V shed 2 bases and J shed 2 bases, with 4 bases lying between them. This CDR3 contains 12 residues. CDR1 and CDR2 from the germline V gene are GTSNPN and SVGIG (reference sequence). CDR3 sequence: CAWSPGNQPQHF. Here the CDR3 DNA reads TGTGCCTGGAGTCCGGGCAATCAGCCCCAGCATTTT.

This clone has only one observation. The J gene is TRBJ2-2, the V gene TRBV10-3; 8 bases map to TRBD2. Trimming removed 10 bases from V and 6 bases from J; junction bases left unmatched: 7. This CDR3 has 13 amino acids. Germline loops: CDR1 ENHRY, CDR2 SYGVKD. As DNA, the CDR3 is TGTGCCACAACGGGAGGGCTATCCGGGGAGCTGTTTTTT. This sequence encodes CATTGGLSGELFF.

The rearrangement links TRBV27 to TRBJ1-4; D call uncertain. The germline V and J ends were trimmed by 2 bases and 12 bases, with 7 bases remaining between them. CDR1 and CDR2 (germline): MNHEY, SMNVEV (reference sequence). This CDR3 comprises 11 residues. CDR3 loop: CASSLGEELFF. The CDR3 nucleotides read TGTGCCAGCAGTTTAGGAGAGGAACTGTTTTTT.

This clone was recorded once. This chain connects TRBV28 to TRBJ2-2; a weak D match, TRBD1 (5 bases). CDR1 MDHEN and CDR2 SYDVKM come from the germline V gene. The CDR3 runs 14 residues. V was shortened by 2 bases and J by 4 bases, with 8 bases between the two germline ends. CDR3: CASSLGHPTGELFF. The CDR3 DNA is TGTGCCAGCAGTTTAGGACACCCCACCGGGGAGCTGTTTTTT.

The table lists this clone with a few counts. The J gene is TRBJ1-4, the V gene TRBV7-9; the match to TRBD1 covers 7 bases. V was pared by 5 bases and J by 0 bases, with 9 bases of the junction left unmatched. The germline V gene has CDR1 SEHNR and CDR2 FQNEAQ (reference sequence). The CDR3 length is 17 residues. The CDR3 DNA sequence: TGTGCCAGCAGCATGGGACAGACTAGACCAACTAATGAAAAACTGTTTTTT. This gives the protein CASSMGQTRPTNEKLFF.

This clone turned up a few times. The chain combines TRBV7-2 with TRBJ2-7; tentatively, D is TRBD2 (6 bases). Between the trimmed V and J ends, which lost 0 bases and 0 bases, there was a span of 15 bases. The germline gives CDR1 SGHTA, CDR2 FQGNSA. This CDR3 contains 17 residues. CDR3 nucleotides: TGTGCCAGCAGCTTAGCCCCGGGACGGGGGACCTCCTACGAGCAGTACTTC. Protein sequence: CASSLAPGRGTSYEQYF.

As for this clone: Other DNA sequences in the sample encode the same CDR3. The V gene is TRBV10-3, the J gene TRBJ1-6; tentative D call: TRBD1 (6 bases). There are 15 residues in the CDR3. CDR1 and CDR2 from the germline V gene are ENHRY and SYGVKD. In nucleotides, the CDR3 is TGTGCTATCGGGGGCTCGACAGTAGGCAATTCACCCCTCCACTTT. This gives the protein CAIGGSTVGNSPLHF.

This clone was detected only a few times. The V gene is TRBV7-3, the J gene TRBJ1-6, with TRBD1 matching 7 bases. The CDR3 contains 12 residues. Germline loops: CDR1 SGHTA, CDR2 FQGTGA. The V gene end was trimmed by 5 bases and the J gene end by 11 bases; junction bases not matched to a gene: 3. The CDR3 sequence is CASSTGDPPLHF. The CDR3 nucleotides read TGTGCCAGCAGCACAGGGGATCCACCCCTCCACTTT.

The chain uses TRBV30 and TRBJ2-1; 8 bases fit TRBD2. This CDR3 has 13 amino acids. V lost 3 bases to trimming and J lost 3 bases; unmatched junction nucleotides: 1. Germline CDR1 and CDR2: GTSNPN and SVGIG (reference sequence). In nucleotides, the CDR3 is TGTGCCTGGAGGGGGACTAGCTACAATGAGCAGTTCTTC. Translation gives CAWRGTSYNEQFF.

This chain joins TRBV7-2 and TRBJ2-1; D is uncertain. The germline V gene has CDR1 SGHTA and CDR2 FQGNSA. The CDR3 length is 16 residues. V was pared by 5 bases and J by 0 bases, with 14 bases between. CDR3 coding DNA: TGTGCCAGCAGCCCAGGCCGGCAGAGCTCCTACAATGAGCAGTTCTTC. This sequence encodes CASSPGRQSSYNEQFF.

The gene calls are TRBV14 and TRBJ2-1; 9 bases are shared with TRBD1. V lost 1 base and J lost 9; bases outside the gene matches: 7. CDR1 is SGHDN and CDR2 is FVKESK in the germline V gene. The CDR3 extends over 15 amino acids. The CDR3 spells CASSQGGTGFVEQFF. CDR3 sequence (DNA): TGTGCCAGCAGCCAAGGTGGGACAGGGTTCGTTGAGCAGTTCTTC.

The V call is TRBV5-4, the J call TRBJ1-2, with D tentatively TRBD1 (5 bases). The CDR3 has 14 amino acids. Per the germline V gene, CDR1 is SGHNT and CDR2 is YYREEE (reference sequence). Trimming removed 0 bases at V and 3 bases at J, with 9 bases between. DNA for the CDR3: TGTGCCAGCAGCTTGGCAGGGATGGACTATGGCTACACCTTC. Protein product: CASSLAGMDYGYTF.

The chain has TRBV7-6 and TRBJ2-2, with TRBD2 matching over 8 bases. In germline, CDR1 is SGHVS, CDR2 FNYEAQ. Trimming at V came to 5 bases and at J to 0 bases, leaving 5 bases not matched to a gene. The CDR3 extends over 16 amino acids. Here the CDR3 DNA reads TGTGCCAGCAGCACGCGGGGGGTCGCGAACACCGGGGAGCTGTTTTTT. Amino acids: CASSTRGVANTGELFF.

The CDR3 DNA reads as TGTGCCAGCAGCTACATCGAACAGGGACGGGGTGAAAAACTGTTTTTT. It is translated as CASSYIEQGRGEKLFF. J is TRBJ1-4 and V is TRBV7-9, with a tentative D call TRBD1 (6 bases). The CDR3 extends over 16 amino acids. Per germline, CDR1 SEHNR and CDR2 FQNEAQ (reference sequence). Trimming stripped 4 bases from V and 7 bases from J, with 19 bases between. Full variable domain (missing parts from reference TRBV7-9 and TRBJ1-4): DTGVSQNPRHKITKRGQNVTFRCDPISEHNRLYWYRQTLGQGPEFLTYFQNEAQLEKSRLLSDRFSAERPKGSFSTLEIQRTEQGDSAMYLCASSYIEQGRGEKLFFGSGTQLSVL.